The clone carrying this T cell receptor (beta chain) was counted only a few times. Its antigen is undetermined. The CDR3 is 14 residues long. The V end was cut by 1 base, the J end by 5 bases, with 15 bases between. CDR1 is DFQATT and CDR2 is SNEGSKA in the germline V gene (reference sequence). This sample is part of a study of neurological immune-mediated disorders. Study conclusions and caveats: The multiple sclerosis repertoire cluster was not associated with any clinical or MRI feature, with the authors stating that larger cohorts are needed. Phylogenetic grouping assigned the repertoires of 18 of 34 multiple sclerosis patients to a single related-CDR3 cluster, representing a possible signature. The greatest degree of TCR clonal expansion was observed in HTLV-1-associated myelopathy, with the lowest in multiple sclerosis, below that of healthy controls.

The team produced cDNA through 5'RACE using 10-nucleotide random UMIs. TCRdb analysed the 5' RACE reads with MiXCR anew, one entry per CDR3 protein. The sample consists of approximately 100,000 distinct CDR3 sequences, 3.5% to 4% of them appearing once. The sequencing sample was made of PBMCs. The receptor was derived from a woman younger than 35 with multiple sclerosis. The chain combines TRBV20-1 with TRBJ2-7; the D gene is possibly TRBD2 (6 bases). The CDR3 spells CSARVPGTGDEQYF. The CDR3 DNA follows: TGCAGTGCTAGAGTCCCGGGAACGGGGGACGAGCAGTACTTC.